This is a list of T cell receptor beta chains from one sample in a study of neurological immune-mediated disorders. Each CDR3 protein gets one entry after TCRdb re-called the 5' RACE reads with MiXCR. The sample includes some 54,000 distinct CDR3 sequences, around 10% of them seen just once. The sample was PBMCs. The source of these receptors is a male donor with HTLV-1-associated myelopathy (HAM/TSP). Both conserved end residues are part of each CDR3.

CDR3aa	v_gene	j_gene
CASSQGQGGNSPLHF	TRBV5-1	TRBJ1-6
CASSSPSNTGELFF	TRBV5-1	TRBJ2-2
CASSSGQINSPLHF	TRBV5-6	TRBJ1-6
CASSLGLYSLTDTQYF	TRBV7-2	TRBJ2-3
CASSPQGIRENEQYF	TRBV3-1	TRBJ2-7
CASSFGLAGTDTDTQYF	TRBV6-2/TRBV6-3	TRBJ2-3
CSSNGGWDSPLHF	TRBV20-1	TRBJ1-6
CSAPPRDRGTDTQYF	TRBV20-1	TRBJ2-3
CSVEGVMNTEAFF	TRBV29-1	TRBJ1-1
CSARALQAAHEQFF	TRBV20-1	TRBJ2-1
CSARQGNAYNEQFF	TRBV20-1	TRBJ2-1
CASSLGTGELITF	TRBV5-4	TRBJ1-2
CASSPRDRGSGTEAFF	TRBV19	TRBJ1-1
CASSPYRGTGQGYGYTF	TRBV4-1	TRBJ1-2
CASSPRGRGGANVLTF	TRBV6-2/TRBV6-3	TRBJ2-6
CASSLGPDIQNIQYF	TRBV7-2	TRBJ2-4
CASSQDGGIADTQYF	TRBV14	TRBJ2-3
CASSQDSPWTSIPNEQFF	TRBV4-3	TRBJ2-1
CASTSEPGQGYNDQFF	TRBV6-5	TRBJ2-1
CASSLGQGLDGYTF	TRBV5-6	TRBJ1-2
CASSPRVLRSPLHF	TRBV28	TRBJ1-6
CASSPVLGTEYEQYF	TRBV6-5	TRBJ2-7
CSARDLGINEKLFF	TRBV20-1	TRBJ1-4
CSATPRSTGEAFF	TRBV20-1	TRBJ1-1
CASSFDQRGSVKQYF	TRBV5-6	TRBJ2-7
CSARGQAGDVYNEQFF	TRBV20-1	TRBJ2-1
CASSVAVGGAYNEQFF	TRBV9	TRBJ2-1
CASSLVGGDNTEAFF	TRBV5-1	TRBJ1-1
CSARKGLNTEAFF	TRBV20-1	TRBJ1-1